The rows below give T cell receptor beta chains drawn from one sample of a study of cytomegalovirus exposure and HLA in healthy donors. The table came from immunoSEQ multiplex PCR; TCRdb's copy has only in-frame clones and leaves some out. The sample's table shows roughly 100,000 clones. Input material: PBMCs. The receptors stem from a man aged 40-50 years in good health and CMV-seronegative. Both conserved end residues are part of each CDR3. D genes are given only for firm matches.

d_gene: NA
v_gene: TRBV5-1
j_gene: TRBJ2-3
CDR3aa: CASSSGNADTQYF
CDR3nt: TGCGCCAGCAGCTCAGGGAATGCAGATACGCAGTATTTT

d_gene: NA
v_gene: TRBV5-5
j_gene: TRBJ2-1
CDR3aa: CASSSLSEAQQFF
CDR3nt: TGTGCCAGCAGCTCGCTAAGTGAGGCCCAGCAGTTCTTC

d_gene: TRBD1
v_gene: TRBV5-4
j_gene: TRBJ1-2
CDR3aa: CASSLPGGQGMRGYTF
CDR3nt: TGTGCCAGCAGCTTGCCTGGGGGACAGGGGATGAGGGGCTACACCTTC

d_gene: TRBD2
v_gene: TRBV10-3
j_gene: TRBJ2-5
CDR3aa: CAVTSGETQYF
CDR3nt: TGTGCCGTAACTAGCGGTGAGACCCAGTACTTC

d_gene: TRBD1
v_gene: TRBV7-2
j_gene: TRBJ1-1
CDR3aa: CASSLSQGATEAFF
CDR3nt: TGTGCCAGCAGTCTGAGTCAGGGGGCCACTGAAGCTTTCTTT

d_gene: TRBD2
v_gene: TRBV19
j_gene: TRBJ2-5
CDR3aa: CASRPGLATSLKETQYF
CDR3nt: TGTGCCAGTAGACCGGGACTAGCGACCTCTCTGAAAGAGACCCAGTACTTC

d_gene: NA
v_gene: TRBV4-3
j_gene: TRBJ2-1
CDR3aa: CASSQDPASVYNEQFF
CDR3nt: TGCGCCAGCAGCCAAGATCCGGCTAGCGTATACAATGAGCAGTTCTTC

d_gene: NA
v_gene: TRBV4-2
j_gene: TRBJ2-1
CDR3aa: CASSLGTLDNEQFF
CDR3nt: TGTGCCAGCAGCCTGGGGACACTCGACAATGAGCAGTTCTTC

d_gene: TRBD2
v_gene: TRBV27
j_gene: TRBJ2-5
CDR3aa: CASTPGWGGGQETQYF
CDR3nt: TGTGCCAGCACCCCGGGGTGGGGGGGAGGGCAAGAGACCCAGTACTTC

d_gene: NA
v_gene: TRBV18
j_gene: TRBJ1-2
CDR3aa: CASSPPSGEYGYTF
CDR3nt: TGTGCCAGCTCACCACCGTCAGGGGAGTATGGCTACACCTTC

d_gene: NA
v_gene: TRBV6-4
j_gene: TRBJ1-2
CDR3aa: CASSDGTGNGYTF
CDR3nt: TGTGCCAGCAGTGACGGAACAGGGAATGGCTACACCTTC

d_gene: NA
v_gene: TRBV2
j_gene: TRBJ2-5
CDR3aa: CATGKVEETQYF
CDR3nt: TGTGCCACCGGTAAAGTGGAGGAGACCCAGTACTTC